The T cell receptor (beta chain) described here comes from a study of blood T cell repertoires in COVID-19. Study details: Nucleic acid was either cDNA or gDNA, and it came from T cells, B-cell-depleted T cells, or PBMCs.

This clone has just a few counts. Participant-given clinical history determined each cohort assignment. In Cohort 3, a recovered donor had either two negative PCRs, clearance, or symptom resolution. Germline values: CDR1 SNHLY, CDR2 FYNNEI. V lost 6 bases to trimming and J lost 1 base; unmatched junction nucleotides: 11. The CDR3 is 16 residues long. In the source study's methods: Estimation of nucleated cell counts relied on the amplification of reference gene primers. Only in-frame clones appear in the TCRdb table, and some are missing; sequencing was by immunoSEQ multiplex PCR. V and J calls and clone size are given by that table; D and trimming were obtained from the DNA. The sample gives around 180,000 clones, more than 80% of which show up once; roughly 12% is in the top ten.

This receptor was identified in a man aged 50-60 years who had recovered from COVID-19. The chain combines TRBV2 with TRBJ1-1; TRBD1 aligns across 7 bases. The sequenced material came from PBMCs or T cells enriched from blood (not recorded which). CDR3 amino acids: CASRTGTAGRNTEAFF. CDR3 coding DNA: TGTGCCAGCAGGACTGGGACAGCAGGGAGGAACACTGAAGCTTTCTTT.